Presented here are 8 T cell receptor beta chains from one specimen sequenced in a study of cytomegalovirus exposure and HLA in healthy donors. With 60 Vbeta and 13 Jbeta primers, the PCR was carried out. Method: immunoSEQ multiplex PCR; TCRdb's copy keeps in-frame clones and lacks some. The sample gives about 160,000 clones, 75% to 80% of which show up once; around 0.89% is in the top ten. Sequencing used PBMCs. Source of these receptors: a woman aged 45-65 years in good health and CMV-seropositive.

The chain is built from TRBV25-1 and TRBJ2-7, with 8 nucleotides matching TRBD1. The germline V gene encodes CDR1 MGHDK and CDR2 SYGVNS. V lost 4 bases and J lost 0; bases outside the gene matches: 2. This CDR3 has 14 residues. The DNA for the CDR3 is TGTGCCAGCAGTGTGGGACAGGCCTCCTACGAGCAGTACTTC. This codes for CASSVGQASYEQYF.

This rearrangement joins TRBV9 to TRBJ2-7; 7 nucleotides line up with TRBD1. The germline gives CDR1 SGDLS, CDR2 YYNGEE. Trimming at V came to 0 bases and at J to 4 bases, leaving 10 bases not matched to a gene. The CDR3 is 16 amino acids. CDR3 nucleotide sequence: TGTGCCAGCAGCGTAGTCGGGCAACAGGGGTGTTACGAGCAGTACTTC. This translates into CASSVVGQQGCYEQYF.

The gene calls are TRBV7-2 and TRBJ2-5; 12 bases are shared with TRBD2. The CDR3 totals 18 residues. Germline lookup yields CDR1 SGHTA and CDR2 FQGNSA. The V and J ends lost 1 base and 3 bases, in that order; junction bases with no gene match: 9. The CDR3 region has the DNA TGTGCCAGCAGCTTAGAAAGGGTGTCTAGCGGGAGGGAAGAGACCCAGTACTTC. This gives the protein CASSLERVSSGREETQYF.

The chain uses TRBV2 and TRBJ2-3; a weak D match, TRBD2 (6 bases). CDR3 size: 13 residues. The germline V and J ends were trimmed by 8 bases and 0 bases, with 9 bases remaining between them. Per the germline V gene, CDR1 is SNHLY and CDR2 is FYNNEI. The DNA of the CDR3 is TGTGCCAGCTCAGGGACTAGCACAGATACGCAGTATTTT. Its translation is CASSGTSTDTQYF.

The chain combines TRBV2 with TRBJ2-7; 8 bases map to TRBD1. CDR1 SNHLY and CDR2 FYNNEI come from the germline V gene. The V segment lost 6 bases and the J segment 2 bases; nucleotides outside the gene matches: 3. The CDR3 totals 13 residues. CDR3 nucleotide sequence: TGTGCCAGCAGAGACAGGGGACCCTACGAGCAGTACTTC. It is translated as CASRDRGPYEQYF.

This chain joins TRBV2 and TRBJ2-5; tentative D call: TRBD1 (6 bases). V was cut by 4 bases and J by 4 bases, with 13 bases left in between. This CDR3 has 14 amino acids. Germline lookup yields CDR1 SNHLY and CDR2 FYNNEI. The CDR3: CASSGTVGAETQYF. CDR3 DNA: TGTGCCAGCAGTGGGACAGTAGGGGCAGAGACCCAGTACTTC.

The V gene is TRBV9, the J gene TRBJ1-2; TRBD1 matches at 7 bases. The CDR3 is 15 amino acids. The V segment lost 3 bases and the J segment 3 bases; nucleotides outside the gene matches: 8. CDR1 SGDLS and CDR2 YYNGEE come from the germline V gene. The CDR3 DNA reads as TGTGCCAGCAGCGCAAATTCCGGGACAGACTATGGCTACACCTTC. This sequence encodes CASSANSGTDYGYTF.

Only a few counts were recorded for this clone. The chain combines TRBV6-5 with TRBJ1-2, with TRBD1 matching over 8 bases. Germline V gives CDR1 MNHEY, CDR2 SVGAGI. Trimming at V came to 7 bases and at J to 7 bases, leaving 5 bases not matched to a gene. The CDR3 runs 12 residues. The CDR3 DNA reads TGTGCCAGCACCGGACAGGGACGTGGCTACACCTTC. Translation gives CASTGQGRGYTF.